Presented here are 24 T cell receptor beta chains from one specimen sequenced in a study of T-cell memory formation after mild COVID-19. Via MiXCR, TCRdb re-called the 5' RACE reads, giving one row per CDR3 protein. The sample carries about 250,000 distinct CDR3 sequences, 18% recorded once. Sequencing was done on a sample of PBMCs or a T cell subset sorted from them (not recorded which). The receptors were sampled from a man between 18 and 35 years old who had mild COVID-19 (a few samples of this study predate the infection). Cell type and time point are not known.

This chain links TRBV2 with TRBJ2-4; TRBD1 aligns across 12 bases. CDR3 size: 13 residues. The germline V gene has CDR1 SNHLY and CDR2 FYNNEI. V lost 7 bases to trimming and J lost 8 bases; unmatched junction nucleotides: 3. The CDR3 region has the DNA TGTGCCAGCATGGGACAGGGGGCGGACATTCAGTACTTC. Its protein is CASMGQGADIQYF. The full variable domain, in which reference TRBV2 and TRBJ2-4 provide the parts outside the CDR3, is EPEVTQTPSHQVTQMGQEVILRCVPISNHLYFYWYRQILGQKVEFLVSFYNNEISEKSEIFDDQFSVERPDGSNFTLKIRSTKLEDSAMYFCASMGQGADIQYFGAGTRLSVL.

V gene TRBV9 combines with J gene TRBJ2-3, with D possibly TRBD1 on 5 matching bases. This CDR3 has 16 residues. Germline assignment: CDR1 SGDLS and CDR2 YYNGEE. Trimming took off 0 bases at V and 6 bases at J, with 17 bases between the two ends. The CDR3 sequence is CASSVEVGAHADTQYF. Here the CDR3 DNA reads TGTGCCAGCAGCGTAGAAGTTGGGGCACACGCGGATACGCAGTATTTT.

This rearrangement joins TRBV20-1 to TRBJ1-1, with TRBD1 as a possible D gene (5 bases). V lost 3 bases to trimming and J lost 1 base, with 9 bases between them. CDR1 is DFQATT and CDR2 is SNEGSKA in the germline V gene (reference sequence). The CDR3 loop spans 13 amino acids. Here the CDR3 reads CSARFGQNTEAFF. Here the CDR3 DNA reads TGCAGTGCTAGGTTTGGACAGAACACTGAAGCTTTCTTT.

This clonotype was seen only a few times. V and J are TRBV9 and TRBJ2-3; D possibly corresponds to TRBD2 (6 bases). V shed 0 bases and J shed 1 base, with 12 bases lying between them. The CDR3 consists of 16 residues. Germline assignment: CDR1 SGDLS and CDR2 YYNGEE. CDR3: CASSVAGLPGTDTQYF. CDR3 nucleotide sequence: TGTGCCAGCAGCGTAGCGGGACTCCCCGGCACAGATACGCAGTATTTT.

This clonotype was detected a few times. The chain has TRBV12-3 or TRBV12-4 and TRBJ1-3; the D gene is possibly TRBD1 (5 bases). The CDR3 runs 13 residues. V lost 8 bases, J lost 3 bases, and 11 bases lay in between. The CDR3 reads CASHPGFGNTIYF. In nucleotides, the CDR3 is TGTGCCAGCCATCCAGGGTTTGGAAACACCATATATTTT.

This clonotype was found a few times. The chain uses TRBV4-2 and TRBJ2-2, with D possibly TRBD1 on 5 matching bases. Germline lookup yields CDR1 LGHNA and CDR2 YNFKEQ. The CDR3 totals 14 residues. V was shortened by 1 base and J by 6 bases, with 9 bases between the two germline ends. CDR3 sequence (DNA): TGTGCCAGCAGCCAAGGCACAGGACCCGGGGAGCTGTTTTTT. Its translation is CASSQGTGPGELFF.

A few counts support this clonotype. The rearrangement links TRBV5-8 to TRBJ2-5, with 7 nucleotides matching TRBD1. With 4 bases clipped from V and 2 bases from J, the junction kept 2 bases outside the gene matches. Germline V gives CDR1 SGHTS, CDR2 YDEGEE. The CDR3 loop spans 13 amino acids. CDR3 nucleotides: TGTGCCAGCAGCCGGACAGGTCAAGAGACCCAGTACTTC. Its protein product is CASSRTGQETQYF.

This clonotype was detected a few times. The chain is built from TRBV15 and TRBJ2-7; TRBD1 might be the D (6 bases). Trimming left V 5 bases short and J 3 bases short, with 11 bases between. The germline CDR1 and CDR2 sequences are LNHNV and YYDKDF (reference sequence). The CDR3 spans 13 residues. CDR3 residues: CATSGQQGYEQYF. CDR3 nucleotides: TGTGCCACCAGCGGTCAACAGGGCTACGAGCAGTACTTC.

CDR3 DNA sequence: TGTGCCAGCAGTTTATGGGCCGGGGATGGCTACACCTTC. Translated: CASSLWAGDGYTF. The chain joins TRBV28 to TRBJ1-2; D not certain. V gave up 0 bases and J gave up 6 bases, with 8 bases separating them. Per germline, CDR1 MDHEN and CDR2 SYDVKM. This CDR3 spans 13 amino acids.

This clonotype showed up just a few times. The V and J genes are TRBV29-1 and TRBJ2-3; no firm D call. Germline V lookup: CDR1 SQVTM, CDR2 ANQGSEA. The CDR3 runs 12 residues. Trimming shortened V by 0 bases and J by 3 bases, and 4 bases separated the two germline ends. The CDR3: CSVEDQTDTQYF. The CDR3 DNA follows: TGCAGCGTTGAAGACCAGACAGATACGCAGTATTTT.

J is TRBJ2-3 and V is TRBV11-2; TRBD1 matches at 8 bases. Germline V lookup: CDR1 SGHAT, CDR2 FQNNGV. The V gene end was trimmed by 4 bases and the J gene end by 5 bases; junction bases not matched to a gene: 11. The CDR3 contains 16 residues. The CDR3 DNA reads TGTGCCAGCAGCTCGACGACGGACAGGGCGGGAGATACGCAGTATTTT. It codes for CASSSTTDRAGDTQYF.

This clonotype was observed a handful of times. The chain joins TRBV5-1 to TRBJ1-6; D remains ambiguous. Germline V gene sequence: CDR1 SGHRS, CDR2 YFSETQ. The CDR3 loop spans 15 amino acids. V lost 0 bases and J lost 6, with 10 bases in between. The CDR3 region has the DNA TGCGCCAGCAGCTTGGAGGGAATTACTAATTCACCCCTCCACTTT. Translation gives CASSLEGITNSPLHF.

Ten or more counts support this clonotype. The V gene is TRBV5-1, the J gene TRBJ2-5; 8 nucleotides match TRBD2. The CDR3 totals 13 residues. The V gene end was trimmed by 2 bases and the J gene end by 4 bases; junction bases not matched to a gene: 1. Germline-derived CDR1 and CDR2 are SGHRS and YFSETQ. The CDR3 loop is CASSFAGGETQYF. The CDR3 DNA sequence: TGCGCCAGCAGCTTCGCGGGGGGAGAGACCCAGTACTTC.

This clonotype turned up a few times. The V call is TRBV9, the J call TRBJ1-6, with a possible D match to TRBD1 (5 bases). The CDR3 runs to 16 residues. The V gene's germline CDR1 is SGDLS and CDR2 YYNGEE. V dropped 0 bases and J dropped 7 bases, with 14 bases sitting between them. CDR3 in amino acids: CASSVVGDLGNSPLHF. The CDR3 nucleotides are TGTGCCAGCAGCGTAGTAGGGGACCTCGGAAATTCACCCCTCCACTTT.

This clonotype showed up just a few times. CDR3 region: CASSLSGYNQPQHF. In DNA form, the CDR3 reads TGTGCCAGCAGCTTATCAGGGTACAATCAGCCCCAGCATTTT. This chain joins TRBV7-9 and TRBJ1-5; D may be TRBD1 (5 bases). CDR1 SEHNR and CDR2 FQNEAQ come from the germline V gene (reference sequence). The CDR3 runs 14 residues. V was clipped by 2 bases and J by 3 bases, with 8 bases between them.

This clonotype was counted between two and nine times. The genes are TRBV7-2 and TRBJ1-6, with D possibly matching TRBD1 (5 bases). Trimming removed 1 base from V and 7 bases from J, with 17 bases in between. Germline CDR1 is SGHTA and CDR2 is FQGNSA. The length of the CDR3 is 17 residues. The CDR3 DNA follows: TGTGCCAGCAGCTTAGGGTCAGGGCCGCTACTAAATTCACCCCTCCACTTT. This gives the protein CASSLGSGPLLNSPLHF.

This clonotype has more than one count but fewer than ten. The V call is TRBV18, the J call TRBJ1-4, with D perhaps TRBD1 (5 bases). The length of the CDR3 is 15 residues. V lost 0 bases, J lost 7 bases, and 12 bases lay in between. Germline assignment: CDR1 KGHSH and CDR2 LQKENI. The CDR3 nucleotides are TGTGCCAGCTCACCACCCTCCCAGGGAAGTGAAAAACTGTTTTTT. Translation gives CASSPPSQGSEKLFF.

This clonotype was seen at least ten times. The chain is built from TRBV6-2 or TRBV6-3 and TRBJ1-1; 9 positions match TRBD1. This CDR3 spans 17 amino acids. V dropped 0 bases and J dropped 7; count of bases not matched to a gene: 12. Germline CDR1 and CDR2: MNHEY and SVGEGT. The CDR3 loop is CASSYSSFGQGKFEAFF. In nucleotides, the CDR3 is TGTGCCAGCAGTTACTCGTCTTTCGGACAGGGGAAATTTGAAGCTTTCTTT.

The gene calls are TRBV28 and TRBJ2-5, with 7 bases aligning to TRBD1. This CDR3 has 14 amino acids. Germline-derived CDR1 and CDR2 are MDHEN and SYDVKM. V shed 7 bases, J shed 3 bases, and the junction held 8 bases outside the gene matches. In DNA, the CDR3 is TGTGCCAGCACGGGACAGCCGTTTGAAGAGACCCAGTACTTC. It is translated as CASTGQPFEETQYF.

This sequence joins TRBV5-6 and TRBJ1-2, with a possible D match to TRBD1 (5 bases). The germline V gene encodes CDR1 SGHDT and CDR2 YYEEEE. The CDR3 has 12 amino acids. Trimming shortened V by 7 bases and J by 12 bases, and 19 bases separated the two germline ends. In nucleotides, the CDR3 is TGTGCCAGCGGATCGGGGGGAGGACCCAACACCTTC. It is translated as CASGSGGGPNTF.

The chain is built from TRBV20-1 and TRBJ2-3; 8 bases are a match to TRBD1. The V segment lost 2 bases and the J segment 4 bases; nucleotides outside the gene matches: 8. CDR3 size: 15 residues. Germline V CDR1 and CDR2: DFQATT, SNEGSKA (reference sequence). The CDR3 loop reads CSARIATGAPDTQYF. Here the CDR3 DNA reads TGCAGTGCTAGAATAGCGACAGGGGCCCCAGATACGCAGTATTTT.

The CDR3: CASSPWASAGGDEQFF. CDR3 coding DNA: TGTGCCAGCAGCCCTTGGGCCTCCGCTGGCGGGGATGAGCAGTTCTTC. The J gene is TRBJ2-1, the V gene TRBV7-2; tentative D call: TRBD2 (6 bases). Germline-derived CDR1 and CDR2 are SGHTA and FQGNSA. CDR3 length: 16 amino acids. Trimming left V 5 bases short and J 8 bases short, with 22 bases between.

There are many counts of this clonotype. The rearrangement uses TRBV28 and TRBJ2-2; D gene ambiguous. CDR3 size: 13 residues. V shed 2 bases and J shed 6 bases, with 7 bases lying between them. Germline assignment: CDR1 MDHEN and CDR2 SYDVKM. The CDR3 sequence is CASSLIMAGELFF. The CDR3 DNA reads as TGTGCCAGCAGTTTAATAATGGCCGGGGAGCTGTTTTTT.

This clonotype showed up just a few times. V and J are TRBV12-3 or TRBV12-4 and TRBJ1-5; 8 nucleotides line up with TRBD1. With 7 bases clipped from V and 1 base from J, the junction kept 3 bases outside the gene matches. This CDR3 is 14 amino acids long. For the CDR3, the DNA is TGTGCCAGCAACACAGGGGGGAGCAATCAGCCCCAGCATTTT. Its translation: CASNTGGSNQPQHF.